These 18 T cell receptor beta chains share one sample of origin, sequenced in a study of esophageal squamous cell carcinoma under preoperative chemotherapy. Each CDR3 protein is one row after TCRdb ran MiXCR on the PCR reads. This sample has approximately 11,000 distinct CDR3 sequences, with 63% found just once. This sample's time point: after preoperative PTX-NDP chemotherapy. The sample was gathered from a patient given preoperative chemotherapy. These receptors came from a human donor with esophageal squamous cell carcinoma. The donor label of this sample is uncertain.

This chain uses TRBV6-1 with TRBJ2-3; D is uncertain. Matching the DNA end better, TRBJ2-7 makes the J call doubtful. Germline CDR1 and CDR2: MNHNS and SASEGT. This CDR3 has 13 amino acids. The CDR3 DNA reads TGTGCCAGCCGGGCGGTGAGCACAGATGCGCAGTACTTC. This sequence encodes CASRAVSTDAQYF.

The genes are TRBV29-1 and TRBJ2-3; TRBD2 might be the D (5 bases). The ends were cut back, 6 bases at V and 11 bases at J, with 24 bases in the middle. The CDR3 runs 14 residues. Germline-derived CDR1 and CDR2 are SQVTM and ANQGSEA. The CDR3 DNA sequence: TGCAGCGTAGTCCCGAATCCCCCGACCGGGGTGCAGTATTTT. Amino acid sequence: CSVVPNPPTGVQYF.

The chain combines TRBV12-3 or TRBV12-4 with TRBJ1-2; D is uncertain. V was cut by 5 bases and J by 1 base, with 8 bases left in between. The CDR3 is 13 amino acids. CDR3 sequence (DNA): TGTGCCAGCAGTCCCCGGCTTAACTATGGCTACACCTTC. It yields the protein CASSPRLNYGYTF.

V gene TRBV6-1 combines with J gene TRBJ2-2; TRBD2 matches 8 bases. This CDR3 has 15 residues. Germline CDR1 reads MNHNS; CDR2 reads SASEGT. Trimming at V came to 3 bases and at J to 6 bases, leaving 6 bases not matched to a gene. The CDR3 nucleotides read TGTGCCAGCAGTGAGTCCAGCGGGAGTGCCGGGGAGCTGTTTTTT. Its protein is CASSESSGSAGELFF.

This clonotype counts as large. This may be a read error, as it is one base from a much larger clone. For the CDR3, the DNA is TGTGCCAGCAGTGAATTCGGGACCTACGAGCAGTTCTTC. As protein: CASSEFGTYEQFF. This chain links TRBV6-1 with TRBJ2-1; D is perhaps TRBD1 or TRBD2 (5 bases each). Germline assignment: CDR1 MNHNS and CDR2 SASEGT. Deletions cut 2 bases from V and 10 bases from J, with 12 bases between. CDR3 length: 13 amino acids.

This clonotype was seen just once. For the CDR3, the DNA is TGTGCCACCAGTGATTCCCCGCGTGAGACCCAGTACTTC. Protein: CATSDSPRETQYF. The chain carries TRBV24-1 and TRBJ2-5, with no clear D. Trimming stripped 2 bases from V and 5 bases from J, with 8 bases between. CDR3 length: 13 residues. Germline loops: CDR1 KGHDR, CDR2 SFDVKD.

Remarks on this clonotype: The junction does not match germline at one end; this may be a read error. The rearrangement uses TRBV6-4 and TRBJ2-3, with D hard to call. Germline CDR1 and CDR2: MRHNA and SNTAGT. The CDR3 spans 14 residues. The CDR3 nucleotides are TGTGCCAGCAGTGGCTCGAGTGGTCCAGATACGCAGTACTTT. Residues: CASSGSSGPDTQYF.

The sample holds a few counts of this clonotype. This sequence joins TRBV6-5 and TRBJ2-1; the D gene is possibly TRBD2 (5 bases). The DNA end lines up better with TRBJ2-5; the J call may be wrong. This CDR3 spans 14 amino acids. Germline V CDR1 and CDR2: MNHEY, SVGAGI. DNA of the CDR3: TGTGCCAGCAGTTACCGCACTAGACAAGAGACCCAGTACTTC. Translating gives CASSYRTRQETQYF.

CDR3 sequence (DNA): TGTGCCAGCAGGGGGACTAAGCGGGGGCCGGGACTAGAGGGTGTGGAGCCAGGGGCGCAGTATTTT. The encoded protein is CASRGTKRGPGLEGVEPGAQYF. The chain recombines TRBV6-1 with TRBJ2-2, with 8 bases matching TRBD2. The DNA end lines up better with TRBJ2-3; the J call may be wrong. Germline-derived CDR1 and CDR2 are MNHNS and SASEGT. The CDR3 contains 22 residues.

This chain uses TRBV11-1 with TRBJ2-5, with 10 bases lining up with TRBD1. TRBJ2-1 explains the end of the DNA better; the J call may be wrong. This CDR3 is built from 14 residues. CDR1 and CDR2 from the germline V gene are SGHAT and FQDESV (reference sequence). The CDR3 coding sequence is TGTGCCAGCAGCTTAGGGACAGGGGGCAATGAGCAGTTCTTC. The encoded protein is CASSLGTGGNEQFF.

This chain's CDR3 is CASRGAGPCVYTQYF. The CDR3 nucleotides read TGTGCCAGCAGGGGGGCCGGGCCGTGCGTCTACACGCAGTACTTC. This sequence joins TRBV6-1 and TRBJ2-1, with D possibly TRBD1 on 6 matching bases. The end of the DNA is better explained by TRBJ2-7, so the J call may be wrong. Germline CDR1 and CDR2: MNHNS and SASEGT. This CDR3 comprises 15 residues.

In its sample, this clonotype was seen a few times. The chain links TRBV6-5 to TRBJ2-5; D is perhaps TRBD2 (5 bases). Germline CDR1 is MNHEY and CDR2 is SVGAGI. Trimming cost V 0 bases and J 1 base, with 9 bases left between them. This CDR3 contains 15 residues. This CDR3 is CASSYSASIQETQYF. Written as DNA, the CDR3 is TGTGCCAGCAGTTACTCAGCTAGCATCCAAGAGACCCAGTACTTC.

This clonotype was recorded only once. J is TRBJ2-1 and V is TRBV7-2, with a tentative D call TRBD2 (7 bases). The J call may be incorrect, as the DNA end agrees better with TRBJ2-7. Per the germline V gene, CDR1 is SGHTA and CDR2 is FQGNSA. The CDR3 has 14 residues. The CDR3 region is CASSHQGTIYEQYF. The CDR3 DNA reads TGTGCCAGCAGCCACCAGGGGACTATCTACGAGCAGTACTTC.

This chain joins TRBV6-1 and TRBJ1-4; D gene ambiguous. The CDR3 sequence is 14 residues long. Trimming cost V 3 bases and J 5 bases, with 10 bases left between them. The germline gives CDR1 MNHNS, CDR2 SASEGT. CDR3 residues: CASSDYTENEKLFF. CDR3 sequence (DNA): TGTGCCAGCAGTGACTATACCGAGAATGAAAAACTGTTTTTT.

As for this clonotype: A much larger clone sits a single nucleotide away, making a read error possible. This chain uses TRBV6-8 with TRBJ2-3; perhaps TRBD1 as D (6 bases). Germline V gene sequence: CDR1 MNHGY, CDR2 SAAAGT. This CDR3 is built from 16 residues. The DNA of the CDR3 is TGTTCCAGCAGGGGATTTGGGGGAAGCTACACAGATACGCAGTATTTT. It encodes CSSRGFGGSYTDTQYF.

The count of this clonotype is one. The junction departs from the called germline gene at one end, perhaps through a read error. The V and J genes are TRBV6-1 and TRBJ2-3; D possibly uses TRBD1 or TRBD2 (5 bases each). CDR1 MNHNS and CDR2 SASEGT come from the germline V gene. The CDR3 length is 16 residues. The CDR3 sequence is CASSELGVSYTDTQYF. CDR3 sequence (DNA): TGTGCCAGCAGTGAATTGGGGGTGAGCTACACAGACACGCAGTATTTC.

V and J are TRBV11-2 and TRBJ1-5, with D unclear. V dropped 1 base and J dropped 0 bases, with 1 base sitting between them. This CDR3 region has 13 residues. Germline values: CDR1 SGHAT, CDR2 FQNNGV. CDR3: CASSLASNQPQHF. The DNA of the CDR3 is TGTGCCAGCAGCTTAGCTAGCAATCAGCCCCAGCATTTT. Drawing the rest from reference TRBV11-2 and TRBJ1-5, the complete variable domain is EAGVAQSPRYKIIEKRQSVAFWCNPISGHATLYWYQQILGQGPKLLIQFQNNGVVDDSQLPKDRFSAERLKGVDSTLKIQPAKLEDSAVYLCASSLASNQPQHFGDGTRLSIL.

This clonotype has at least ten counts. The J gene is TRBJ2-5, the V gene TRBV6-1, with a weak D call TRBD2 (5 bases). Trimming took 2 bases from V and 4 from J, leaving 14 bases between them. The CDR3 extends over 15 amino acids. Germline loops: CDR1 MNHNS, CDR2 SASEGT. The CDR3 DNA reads TGTGCCAGCAGTGAAACCGCCCTAGCTGGAGAGACCCAGTACTTC. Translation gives CASSETALAGETQYF.